The 2 T cell receptor beta chains below all came from one sample that was sequenced in a study of regulatory T cells in long-lasting Graves disease. Time point here: newly diagnosed GD, antithyroid drugs for less than 3 months. TCR sequences were obtained from RNA taken from PBMCs. In building TCR beta libraries, iRepertoire HTBI primers were used together with Arm-PCR of CDR3 regions. TCRdb re-derived calls from the multiplex PCR reads in MiXCR, one entry per CDR3 protein. The table shows about 240,000 distinct CDR3 sequences, with just over 20% occurring only once. The sequencing used peripheral blood mononuclear cells (PBMCs), collected at new diagnosis, from a patient treated with antithyroid drugs. All receptors derive from a female donor with Graves disease.

This clonotype was detected many times. Sequence at one end of the junction differs from germline and may be a read error. The chain is built from TRBV7-2 and TRBJ2-7; TRBD2 is a possible D gene (6 bases). Germline assignment: CDR1 SGHTA and CDR2 FQGNSA. The CDR3 extends over 16 amino acids. The CDR3 sequence: CASSQDRGGPAYEQYF. CDR3 in DNA: TGCGCCAGCAGCCAGGACCGAGGAGGGCCGGCCTACGAGCAGTACTTC.

This clonotype was detected ten times or more. CDR3: CASRKGEGLRNEQFF. The DNA of the CDR3 is TGTGCCAGCAGAAAAGGGGAGGGCCTCCGGAATGAGCAGTTCTTC. V usage is TRBV28 and J usage is TRBJ2-1; TRBD2 agrees at 7 bases. Germline V gene data show CDR1 as MDHEN and CDR2 as SYDVKM. The CDR3 covers 15 residues. J lost 7 bases, V lost 6 bases, and 12 bases had no gene match.